This T cell receptor (beta chain) originates from a study of human versus mouse CDR3 diversity and MHC coevolution. As for the study in general: Between about 0.6 x 10^7 and 1.8 x 10^7 valid reads came from each sample.

The table came from immunoSEQ multiplex PCR; TCRdb's copy has only in-frame clones and leaves some out. The sample includes tens of thousands of clones, 94% of them seen just once. Naive CD4 T cells, CD45RO-negative and CD62L-positive, were flow-sorted from PBMCs. This clone was seen only once. The sequence was collected from a person between 60 and 70 years old in good health. Material: naive CD4+ T cells from blood. Regarding subset: CD45RO-negative CD62L-positive naive CD4 T cells.

In DNA, the CDR3 is TGCGCCAGCAGCGCTGGACTAGCGCCCACAGATACGCAGTATTTT. As protein: CASSAGLAPTDTQYF. J is TRBJ2-3 and V is TRBV5-1; 9 positions agree with TRBD2. Losses at the gene ends were 4 bases for V and 2 bases for J; bases not matched to a gene: 5. Germline CDR1 reads SGHRS; CDR2 reads YFSETQ. The CDR3 runs 15 residues.